Following are 30 T cell receptor beta chains from one sample sequenced in a study of T-cell memory formation after mild COVID-19. TCRdb reprocessed the 5' RACE reads with MiXCR, giving one entry per CDR3 protein. The sample includes 300,000 to 400,000 distinct CDR3 sequences, about a sixth of them seen just once. The material sequenced was PBMCs or a T cell subset sorted from them (not recorded which). Every receptor here comes from a man aged 18 to 29 who had mild COVID-19 (a few samples of this study predate the infection). Cell type and time point are not known.

This clonotype occurred a few times. This chain connects TRBV28 to TRBJ2-5, with D possibly being TRBD1 (5 bases). Trimming took 10 bases from V and 7 from J, leaving 19 bases between them. Germline V gene lookup returns CDR1 MDHEN and CDR2 SYDVKM. The CDR3 has 13 residues. CDR3 nucleotides: TGTGCCACCAATCCAAGGCGTAGGGGGACCCAGTACTTC. Its translation is CATNPRRRGTQYF. Supplemented by reference TRBV28 and TRBJ2-5, the full variable domain reads DVKVTQSSRYLVKRTGEKVFLECVQDMDHENMFWYRQDPGLGLRLIYFSYDVKMKEKGDIPEGYSVSREKKERFSLILESASTNQTSMYLCATNPRRRGTQYFGPGTRLLVL.

In this sample, this clonotype turned up a few times. The J gene is TRBJ2-5, the V gene TRBV18; no reliable D call. The germline CDR1 and CDR2 sequences are KGHSH and LQKENI. This CDR3 comprises 13 residues. Trimming removed 3 bases at V and 2 bases at J, with 7 bases between. The CDR3 here is CASSPNTQETQYF. In nucleotides, the CDR3 is TGTGCCAGCTCACCGAATACTCAAGAGACCCAGTACTTC. The full variable domain, completed using reference TRBV18 and TRBJ2-5, is NAGVMQNPRHLVRRRGQEARLRCSPMKGHSHVYWYRQLPEEGLKFMVYLQKENIIDESGMPKERFSAEFPKEGPSILRIQQVVRGDSAAYFCASSPNTQETQYFGPGTRLLVL.

This clonotype was counted ten times or more. This rearrangement joins TRBV7-9 to TRBJ1-5, with unresolved D. This CDR3 has 12 amino acids. V was pared by 5 bases and J by 0 bases, with 2 bases between. Germline V gene sequence: CDR1 SEHNR, CDR2 FQNEAQ (reference sequence). CDR3: CASSHSNQPQHF. The CDR3 coding sequence is TGTGCCAGCAGCCATAGCAATCAGCCCCAGCATTTT.

V gene TRBV6-1 combines with J gene TRBJ2-2, with a weak D call TRBD2 (5 bases). The germline gives CDR1 MNHNS, CDR2 SASEGT. This CDR3 has 15 amino acids. The ends were cut back, 8 bases at V and 0 bases at J, with 13 bases in the middle. In DNA form, the CDR3 reads TGTGCCAGCGCCATGGACGGGACGAACACCGGGGAGCTGTTTTTT. It specifies CASAMDGTNTGELFF.

This clonotype has a handful of counts. This chain links TRBV7-6 with TRBJ1-1, with D perhaps TRBD1 (5 bases). V dropped 5 bases and J dropped 5 bases, with 15 bases sitting between them. This CDR3 region has 14 residues. CDR1 and CDR2 from the germline V gene are SGHVS and FNYEAQ. CDR3 residues: CASSQAYRGTEAFF. CDR3 coding DNA: TGTGCCAGCAGCCAAGCATATCGGGGGACTGAAGCTTTCTTT.

The chain links TRBV29-1 to TRBJ2-2; D unresolved. Germline V CDR1 and CDR2: SQVTM, ANQGSEA. V lost 4 bases to trimming and J lost 0 bases, with 9 bases between them. This CDR3 region has 14 residues. The CDR3 coding sequence is TGCAGCGTTGCACCGTACTCGAACACCGGGGAGCTGTTTTTT. This encodes CSVAPYSNTGELFF.

The gene calls are TRBV5-1 and TRBJ2-3, with D perhaps matching TRBD2 (5 bases). Deletions cut 4 bases from V and 0 bases from J, with 9 bases between. The V gene's germline CDR1 is SGHRS and CDR2 YFSETQ. CDR3 length: 14 amino acids. Here the CDR3 DNA reads TGCGCCAGCAGCGCTCGAGGGAGCACAGATACGCAGTATTTT. It yields the protein CASSARGSTDTQYF.

In its sample, this clonotype was seen many times. V usage is TRBV5-5 and J usage is TRBJ1-2, with a weak D call TRBD1 (5 bases). CDR3 length: 12 residues. CDR1 is SGHKS and CDR2 is YYEKEE in the germline V gene (reference sequence). V shed 5 bases and J shed 6 bases, with 11 bases lying between them. The CDR3 DNA reads TGTGCCAGCAGACAGGAGTCTGATGGCTACACCTTC. This codes for CASRQESDGYTF.

This chain links TRBV7-9 with TRBJ2-1; perhaps TRBD2 as D (6 bases). The CDR3 has 12 residues. Trimming took off 5 bases at V and 15 bases at J, with 17 bases between the two ends. Germline assignment: CDR1 SEHNR and CDR2 FQNEAQ (reference sequence). The CDR3 region has the DNA TGTGCCAGCAGCCCACTCGGAGGGAGGCCGTTCTTC. Amino acids: CASSPLGGRPFF.

In its sample, this clonotype was seen a few times. The chain uses TRBV4-1 and TRBJ2-3, with D maybe TRBD2 (5 bases). The V and J ends lost 0 bases and 5 bases respectively, with 12 bases between them. CDR1 MGHRA and CDR2 YSYEKL come from the germline V gene. The CDR3 is 15 amino acids. In nucleotides, the CDR3 is TGCGCCAGCAGCCAAGATCAAGCGGCGGTAGATACGCAGTATTTT. Translating it yields CASSQDQAAVDTQYF.

There are a few counts of this clonotype. The gene calls are TRBV6-5 and TRBJ2-7; unclear D gene. This CDR3 spans 14 amino acids. Looked up from germline, CDR1 is MNHEY and CDR2 is SVGAGI. Trimming pared 6 bases from V and 7 bases from J, leaving 19 bases between. The CDR3 spells CASRRSDGIGEQYF. CDR3 DNA: TGTGCCAGCAGGCGTTCTGATGGGATTGGGGAGCAGTACTTC.

The chain uses TRBV27 and TRBJ2-1; 7 bases map to TRBD1. Germline CDR1 and CDR2: MNHEY and SMNVEV (reference sequence). The CDR3 is 16 amino acids. The J segment lost 6 bases and the V segment lost 5 bases, leaving 13 bases of the junction unmatched. CDR3 bases: TGTGCCAGCAGTACGCCCTCGACAGGGATCGGCAATGAGCAGTTCTTC. This translates into CASSTPSTGIGNEQFF.

The chain recombines TRBV29-1 with TRBJ2-1; a possible D gene is TRBD1 (6 bases). CDR3 length: 14 amino acids. Germline CDR1 and CDR2: SQVTM and ANQGSEA. V lost 7 bases, J lost 5 bases, and 18 bases lay in between. The CDR3, as DNA: TGCAGCGCCACGACAGGTTTATGGGACAATGAGCAGTTCTTC. This codes for CSATTGLWDNEQFF.

V is TRBV10-3 and J is TRBJ2-3, with 10 bases fitting TRBD2. There are 15 residues in the CDR3. V shed 10 bases and J 3 bases; nucleotides not matched to a gene: 10. The germline gives CDR1 ENHRY, CDR2 SYGVKD. The CDR3 nucleotides are TGTGCCACGGTGGGATCTAGCGGGGGTACAGATACGCAGTATTTT. Amino acid sequence: CATVGSSGGTDTQYF.

This clonotype turned up a few times. V gene TRBV20-1 combines with J gene TRBJ1-2; TRBD1 matches at 7 bases. The CDR3 extends over 14 amino acids. Germline trimming cut 7 bases from V and 4 bases from J; bases unmatched to any gene: 12. The germline V gene encodes CDR1 DFQATT and CDR2 SNEGSKA (reference sequence). This CDR3 is CSGDSLLGGYGYTF. CDR3 sequence (DNA): TGCAGTGGGGACAGTCTTTTGGGGGGCTATGGCTACACCTTC.

This sequence joins TRBV6-5 and TRBJ1-5; D call uncertain. The CDR3 is made up of 12 amino acids. Germline CDR1 and CDR2: MNHEY and SVGAGI. Trimming cost V 2 bases and J 6 bases, with 5 bases left between them. The CDR3 loop reads CASSYKGQPQHF. CDR3 nucleotide sequence: TGTGCCAGCAGTTACAAGGGTCAGCCCCAGCATTTT.

In this sample, this clonotype turned up a few times. V usage is TRBV11-3 and J usage is TRBJ2-3; 9 nucleotides agree with TRBD1. Germline values: CDR1 SGHNT, CDR2 YENEEA. The CDR3 runs to 16 residues. V shed 5 bases, J shed 3 bases, and the junction held 9 bases outside the gene matches. The DNA for the CDR3 is TGTGCCAGCAGCCCATGGACAGGGGAGAGGACAGATACGCAGTATTTT. Translating gives CASSPWTGERTDTQYF.

The genes are TRBV28 and TRBJ2-3; D is unresolved. This CDR3 spans 11 amino acids. Germline CDR1 MDHEN, CDR2 SYDVKM. Trimming cost V 7 bases and J 6 bases, with 8 bases left between them. CDR3 nucleotide sequence: TGTGCCAGCATAAGCAGCGATACGCAGTATTTT. Translated, it gives CASISSDTQYF.

The chain has TRBV10-3 and TRBJ2-1; 9 bases match TRBD1. Losses at the gene ends were 3 bases for V and 5 bases for J; bases not matched to a gene: 11. CDR1 ENHRY and CDR2 SYGVKD come from the germline V gene. The length of the CDR3 is 17 residues. In nucleotides, the CDR3 is TGTGCCATCAGTGAAATACCGGGACAGGGATGGAACAATGAGCAGTTCTTC. Its protein product is CAISEIPGQGWNNEQFF.

The table lists this clonotype with a few counts. This chain uses TRBV7-2 with TRBJ2-3; 11 bases are a match to TRBD2. The ends lost 3 bases at V and 1 base at J; junction bases unmatched: 0. The CDR3 is 15 amino acids. Germline V CDR1 and CDR2: SGHTA, FQGNSA. CDR3 sequence (DNA): TGTGCCAGCAGCTTTAGCGGGGGGGGCACAGATACGCAGTATTTT. Translation: CASSFSGGGTDTQYF. The variable domain in full, completed from reference TRBV7-2 and TRBJ2-3, reads GAGVSQSPSNKVTEKGKDVELRCDPISGHTALYWYRQSLGQGLEFLIYFQGNSAPDKSGLPSDRFSAERTGGSVSTLTIQRTQQEDSAVYLCASSFSGGGTDTQYFGPGTRLTVL.

In its sample, this clonotype was seen a few times. The J gene is TRBJ1-5, the V gene TRBV11-2; unclear D gene. Trimming took 5 bases from V and 5 from J, leaving 13 bases between them. Germline V gene lookup returns CDR1 SGHAT and CDR2 FQNNGV. The CDR3 has 14 amino acids. The CDR3 nucleotides read TGTGCCAGCAGCCCTGACGGGTATTATCAGCCCCAGCATTTT. Translation: CASSPDGYYQPQHF.

This clonotype was seen only a few times. V usage is TRBV6-2 or TRBV6-3 and J usage is TRBJ2-1, with TRBD2 matching over 7 bases. This CDR3 is 16 amino acids long. Germline-derived CDR1 and CDR2 are MNHEY and SVGEGT. After removal of 7 bases from V and 6 bases from J, the junction contained 15 bases not matched to a gene. Here the CDR3 DNA reads TGTGCCAGCAAAGGAGCCCGGGGGGACCGCGTCAATGAGCAGTTCTTC. Translated: CASKGARGDRVNEQFF.

This clonotype showed up just a few times. J is TRBJ2-7 and V is TRBV11-2, with D unclear. The CDR3 contains 14 residues. With 6 bases removed from V and 3 bases from J, the gap between germline ends came to 15 bases. CDR1 and CDR2 from the germline V gene are SGHAT and FQNNGV. The CDR3 protein is CASSIVGVHYEQYV. The CDR3 nucleotides are TGTGCCAGCAGTATCGTTGGGGTTCACTACGAGCAGTACGTC.

The chain employs TRBV19 and TRBJ1-2; D unclear. The V and J ends lost 2 bases and 7 bases respectively, with 17 bases between them. Germline-derived CDR1 and CDR2 are LNHDA and SQIVND (reference sequence). CDR3 length: 15 residues. CDR3 amino acids: CASSIRGGGLGGYTF. The CDR3 DNA is TGTGCCAGTAGTATACGTGGCGGAGGATTAGGTGGCTACACCTTC.

This clonotype has only a few counts. The CDR3 sequence is CASSIAGGTDTQYF. CDR3 coding DNA: TGTGCCAGCAGCATAGCGGGGGGGACAGATACGCAGTATTTT. This chain links TRBV5-6 with TRBJ2-3; 11 bases are a match to TRBD2. Per the germline V gene, CDR1 is SGHDT and CDR2 is YYEEEE. V lost 4 bases, J lost 3 bases, and 1 base stayed unmatched. This CDR3 region has 14 residues. The entire variable domain, with the rest obtained from reference TRBV5-6 and TRBJ2-3, is as follows: DAGVTQSPTHLIKTRGQQVTLRCSPKSGHDTVSWYQQALGQGPQFIFQYYEEEERQRGNFPDRFSGHQFPNYSSELNVNALLLGDSALYLCASSIAGGTDTQYFGPGTRLTVL.

This clonotype was counted only a few times. The chain couples TRBV7-9 to TRBJ1-6; D call uncertain. The CDR3 runs to 13 residues. Per the germline V gene, CDR1 is SEHNR and CDR2 is FQNEAQ (reference sequence). V was trimmed by 1 base and J by 7 bases, leaving 5 bases between them. The CDR3: CASSLEQNSPLHF. For the CDR3, the DNA is TGTGCCAGCAGCTTAGAACAGAATTCACCCCTCCACTTT.

This chain joins TRBV6-5 and TRBJ1-1; TRBD1 matches at 7 bases. V trimming: 6 bases; J trimming: 2 bases; junction bases outside the gene matches: 3. The CDR3 sequence is 13 residues long. The germline CDR1 and CDR2 sequences are MNHEY and SVGAGI. In nucleotides, the CDR3 is TGTGCCAGCAGGCAGGGGGTTAACACTGAAGCTTTCTTT. The encoded protein is CASRQGVNTEAFF.

The chain couples TRBV7-2 to TRBJ1-5; D not resolved. This CDR3 spans 14 amino acids. In germline, CDR1 is SGHTA, CDR2 FQGNSA. Trimming pared 2 bases from V and 9 bases from J, leaving 14 bases between. The chain's CDR3 is CASSLFSGSGPQHF. CDR3 in DNA: TGTGCCAGCAGCTTATTTTCCGGGAGTGGGCCCCAGCATTTT.

This clonotype was picked up a small number of times. This chain's CDR3 is CATSDPQGTETQYF. CDR3 in DNA: TGTGCCACCAGTGATCCACAGGGGACAGAGACCCAGTACTTC. This rearrangement joins TRBV24-1 to TRBJ2-5; the match to TRBD1 covers 7 bases. CDR3 length: 14 residues. Germline V gene sequence: CDR1 KGHDR, CDR2 SFDVKD. J gave up 4 bases and V 3 bases, and 4 bases lay outside the gene matches.

The V call is TRBV4-1, the J call TRBJ1-5; TRBD1 is a possible D gene (5 bases). Germline CDR1 is MGHRA and CDR2 is YSYEKL. V gave up 0 bases and J gave up 11 bases, with 14 bases separating them. This CDR3 comprises 14 residues. The CDR3 is CASSQEGQGRAQHF. The CDR3 coding sequence is TGCGCCAGCAGCCAAGAGGGGCAGGGTAGGGCCCAGCATTTT.